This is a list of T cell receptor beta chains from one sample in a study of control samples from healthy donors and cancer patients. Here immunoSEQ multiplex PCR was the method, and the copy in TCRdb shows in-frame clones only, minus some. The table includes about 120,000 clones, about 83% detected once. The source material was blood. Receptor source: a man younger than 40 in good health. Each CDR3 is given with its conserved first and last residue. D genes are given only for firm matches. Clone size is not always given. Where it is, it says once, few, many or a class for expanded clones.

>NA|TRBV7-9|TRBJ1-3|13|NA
CASSLERGNTIYF
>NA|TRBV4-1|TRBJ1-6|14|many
CASSQGGNNSPLHF
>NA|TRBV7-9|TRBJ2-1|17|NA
CASEGAVPAMTYNEQFF
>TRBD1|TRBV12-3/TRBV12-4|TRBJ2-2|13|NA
CASRQTGTGELFF
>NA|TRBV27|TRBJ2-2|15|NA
CASTLERGSTGELFF
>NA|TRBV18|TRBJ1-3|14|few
CASSPSAAGNTIYF
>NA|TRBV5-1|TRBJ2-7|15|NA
CASSLTWDPLTEQYF
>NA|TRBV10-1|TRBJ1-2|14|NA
CASSESGSNYGYTF
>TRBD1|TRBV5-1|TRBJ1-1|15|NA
CASSFIDREGTEAFF
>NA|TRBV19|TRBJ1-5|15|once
CASSPGPYSNQPQHF
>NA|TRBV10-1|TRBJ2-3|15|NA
CASSEGGLVGDTQYF
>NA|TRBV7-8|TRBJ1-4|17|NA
CASSLARVVRSNEKLFF
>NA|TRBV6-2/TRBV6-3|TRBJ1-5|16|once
CASSYSRGVGNQPQHF
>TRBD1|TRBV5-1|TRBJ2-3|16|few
CASSEPRDRGTDTQYF
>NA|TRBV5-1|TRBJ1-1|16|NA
CASSLVAAMMNTEAFF
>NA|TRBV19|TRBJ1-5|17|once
CASSSPRGGLSNQPQHF
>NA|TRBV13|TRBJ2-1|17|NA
CASSPKSGLFTYNEQFF
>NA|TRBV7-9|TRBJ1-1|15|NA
CASSSAGAIRTEAFF
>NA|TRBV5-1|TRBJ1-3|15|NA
CASSPTGLSGNTIYF
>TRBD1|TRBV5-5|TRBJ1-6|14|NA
CASSQGQYNSPLHF
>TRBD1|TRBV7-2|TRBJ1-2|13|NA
CASSLAGTGRYTF
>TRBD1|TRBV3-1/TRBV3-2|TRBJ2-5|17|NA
CASSPGTGGIRGETQYF
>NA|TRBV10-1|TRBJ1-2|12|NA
CASSDYSGGYTF
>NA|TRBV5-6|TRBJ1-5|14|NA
CASSLTTESQPQHF
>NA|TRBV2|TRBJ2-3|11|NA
CASSRADTQYF
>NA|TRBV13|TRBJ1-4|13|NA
CASSPRDGEKLFF
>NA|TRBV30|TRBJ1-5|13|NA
CAWAEGYNQPQHF
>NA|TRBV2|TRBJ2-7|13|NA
CASSDSPGTEQYF
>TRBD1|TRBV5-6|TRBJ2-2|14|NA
CASSFRGLTGELFF
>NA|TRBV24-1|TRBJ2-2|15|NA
CASSHGQQNTGELFF
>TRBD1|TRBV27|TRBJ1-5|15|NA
CASSAWTGGDQPQHF
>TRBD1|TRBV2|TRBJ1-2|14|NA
CASSRGTENYGYTF
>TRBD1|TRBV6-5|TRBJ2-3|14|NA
CASRAGQGADTQYF
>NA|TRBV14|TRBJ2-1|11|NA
CASSQDSVQFF
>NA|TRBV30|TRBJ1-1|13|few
CAWSYQGNTEAFF
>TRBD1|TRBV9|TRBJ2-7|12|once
CASSPDRGEQYF
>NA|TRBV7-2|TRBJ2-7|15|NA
CASSLAGWGLEEQYF
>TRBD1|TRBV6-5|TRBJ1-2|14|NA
CASMKDRGRFGYTF
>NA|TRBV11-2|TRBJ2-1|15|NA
CASSLGRGRPHEQFF
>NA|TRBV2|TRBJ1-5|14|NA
CASVQGAEDQPQHF
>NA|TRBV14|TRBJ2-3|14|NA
CASSQTYSTDTQYF
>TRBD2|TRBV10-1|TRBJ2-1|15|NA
CASSDSSGGPNEQFF
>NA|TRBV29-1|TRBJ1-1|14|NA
CSVEGDPQNTEAFF
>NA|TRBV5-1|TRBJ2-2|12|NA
CASSFSVGELFF